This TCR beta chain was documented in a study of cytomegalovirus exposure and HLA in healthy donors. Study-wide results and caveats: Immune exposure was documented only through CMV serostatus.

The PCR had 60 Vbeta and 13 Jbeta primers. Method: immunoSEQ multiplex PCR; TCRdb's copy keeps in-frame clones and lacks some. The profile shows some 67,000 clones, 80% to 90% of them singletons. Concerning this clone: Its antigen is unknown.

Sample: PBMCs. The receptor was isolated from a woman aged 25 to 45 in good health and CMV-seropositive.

The CDR3 DNA reads TGTGCCAGCAGGTCCCGACAGAATATCTACAATGAGCAGTTCTTC. Protein: CASRSRQNIYNEQFF. The rearrangement uses TRBV2 and TRBJ2-1; tentatively, D is TRBD1 (5 bases). The CDR3 contains 15 residues. CDR1 is SNHLY, CDR2 FYNNEI, per germline. Trimming left V 6 bases short and J 3 bases short, with 15 bases between.